The text below deals with one T cell receptor beta chain. The antigen is undetermined. The data originate from a study of graft-versus-host responses after intestinal transplantation. Background on the study: Multivisceral, liver-intestinal, or isolated intestinal transplants were received by the recipients. Induction with anti-thymocyte globulin, then tacrolimus and steroids for about 3 years, was given to all recipients.

Findings and limits, study-wide: Some GvH clones appeared in ileal mucosa or blood before recipient bone marrow.

The data were produced by immunoSEQ multiplex PCR, yet TCRdb's version contains in-frame clones alone and is incomplete. Of about 25,000 clones in the sample, approximately 94% are singletons; the top ten hold 0.4% to 0.55%. The clonotype comes from a human patient who received an intestinal transplant, so some T cells may come from the graft donor. The specimen comprised PBMCs, sampled 156 days after intestinal transplant.

CDR3 protein: CASSMDRGTSYEQYF. The CDR3, as DNA: TGTGCCAGTAGTATGGACAGGGGGACTTCCTACGAGCAGTACTTC. The V gene is TRBV19, the J gene TRBJ2-7; TRBD1 aligns across 10 bases. V shed 3 bases, J shed 1 base, and the junction held 3 bases outside the gene matches. Germline loops: CDR1 LNHDA, CDR2 SQIVND (reference sequence). The CDR3 consists of 15 residues.